The source of this TCR beta chain is a study of blood T cell repertoires in COVID-19. About the study: Material from acute and convalescent COVID-19 was sourced from the United States, Italy and Spain.

Per the original methods: Estimation of nucleated cell counts was performed using reference gene primer amplification. Assay: immunoSEQ multiplex PCR; the TCRdb copy retains only in-frame clones and omits some. From that table come the V and J calls and clone size; the DNA was used to work out D and trimming. The sample has approximately 140,000 clones, roughly four fifths seen once. This clone was counted once. There are 15 residues in the CDR3. J lost 6 bases, V lost 2 bases, and 8 bases had no gene match. Germline V gives CDR1 MNHEY, CDR2 SVGAGI. Sequencing input: peripheral blood. The rearrangement uses TRBV6-5 and TRBJ1-1, with 8 bases aligning to TRBD1. The clonotype was recovered from an elderly woman in a cohort sampled during active or convalescent COVID-19. The chain's CDR3 is CASSYEGQGFAEAFF. CDR3 in DNA: TGTGCCAGCAGTTACGAAGGACAGGGATTTGCTGAAGCTTTCTTT.